This TCR beta chain was identified in a study of blood T cell repertoires in COVID-19. The wider study: Collection of acute and convalescent COVID-19 samples took place in the United States, Italy and Spain. T cells, B-cell-depleted T cells, or PBMCs provided the cDNA or gDNA that served as material.

As originally analysed: It was from reference gene primer amplification that nucleated cell counts were estimated. The protocol was immunoSEQ multiplex PCR, while the TCRdb copy is restricted to in-frame clones and leaves out a portion. D and trimming were read from the DNA, whereas the V and J calls and clone size are those reported in that table. The repertoire has around 200,000 clones, approximately 84% of them found once; the top ten carry 4.5% to 5%. Germline trimming cut 6 bases from V and 3 bases from J; bases unmatched to any gene: 5. The CDR3 is 13 amino acids. Germline CDR1 KGHSH, CDR2 LQKENI.

The clonotype comes from a woman aged 80 or older with acute or convalescent COVID-19. The chain carries TRBV18 and TRBJ2-7, with TRBD1 identical over 7 bases. Source material: peripheral blood. The CDR3 DNA reads as TGTGCCAGCTCGGGACAGAAGAACTACGAGCAGTACTTC. Protein sequence: CASSGQKNYEQYF.